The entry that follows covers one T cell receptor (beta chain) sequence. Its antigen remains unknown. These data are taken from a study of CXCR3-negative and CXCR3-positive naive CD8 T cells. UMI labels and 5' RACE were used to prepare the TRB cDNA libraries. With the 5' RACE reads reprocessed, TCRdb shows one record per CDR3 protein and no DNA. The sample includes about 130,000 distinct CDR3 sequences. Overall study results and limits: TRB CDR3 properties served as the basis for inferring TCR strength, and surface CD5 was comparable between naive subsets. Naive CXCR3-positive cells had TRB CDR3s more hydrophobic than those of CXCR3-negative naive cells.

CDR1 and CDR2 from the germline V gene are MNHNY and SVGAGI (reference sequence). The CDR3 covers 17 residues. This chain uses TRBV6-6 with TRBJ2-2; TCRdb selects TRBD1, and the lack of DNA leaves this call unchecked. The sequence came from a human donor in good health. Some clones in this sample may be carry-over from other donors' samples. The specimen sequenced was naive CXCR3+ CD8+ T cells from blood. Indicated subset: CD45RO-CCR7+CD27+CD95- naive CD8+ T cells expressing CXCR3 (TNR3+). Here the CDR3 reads CASSYLGTGDNTGELFF.